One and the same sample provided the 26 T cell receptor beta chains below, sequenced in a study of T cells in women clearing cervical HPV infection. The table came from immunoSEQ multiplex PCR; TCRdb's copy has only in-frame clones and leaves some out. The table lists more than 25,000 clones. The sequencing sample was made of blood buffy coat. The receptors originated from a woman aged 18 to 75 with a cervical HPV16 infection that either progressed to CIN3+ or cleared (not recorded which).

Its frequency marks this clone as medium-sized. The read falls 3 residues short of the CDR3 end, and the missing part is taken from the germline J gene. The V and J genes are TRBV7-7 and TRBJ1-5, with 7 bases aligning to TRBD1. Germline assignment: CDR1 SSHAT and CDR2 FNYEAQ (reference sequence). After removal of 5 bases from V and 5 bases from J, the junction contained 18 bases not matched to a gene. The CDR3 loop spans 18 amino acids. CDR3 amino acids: CASSVTGAEPKTHQPQHF. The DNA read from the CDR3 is TGTGCCAGCAGCGTTACAGGGGCGGAACCTAAAACCCATCAGCCC. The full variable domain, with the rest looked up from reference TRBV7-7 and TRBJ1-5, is GAGVSQSPRYKVTKRGQDVTLRCDPISSHATLYWYQQALGQGPEFLTYFNYEAQPDKSGLPSDRFSAERPEGSISTLTIQRTEQRDSAMYRCASSVTGAEPKTHQPQHFGDGTRLSIL.

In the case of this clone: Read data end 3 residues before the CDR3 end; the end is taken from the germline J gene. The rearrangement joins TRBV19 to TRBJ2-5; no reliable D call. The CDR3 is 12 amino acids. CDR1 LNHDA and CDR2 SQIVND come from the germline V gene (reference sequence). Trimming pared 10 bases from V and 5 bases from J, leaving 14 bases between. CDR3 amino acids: CATLSVGETQYF. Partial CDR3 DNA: TGTGCCACCCTGAGCGTCGGGGAGACC.

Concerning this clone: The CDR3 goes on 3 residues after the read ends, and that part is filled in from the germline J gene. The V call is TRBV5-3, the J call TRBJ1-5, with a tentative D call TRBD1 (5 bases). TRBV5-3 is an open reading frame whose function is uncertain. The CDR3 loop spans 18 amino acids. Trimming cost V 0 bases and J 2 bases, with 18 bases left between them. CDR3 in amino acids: CARSLGTSDGFCNQPQHF. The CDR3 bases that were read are TGTGCCAGAAGCTTGGGGACATCCGACGGGTTTTGCAATCAGCCC.

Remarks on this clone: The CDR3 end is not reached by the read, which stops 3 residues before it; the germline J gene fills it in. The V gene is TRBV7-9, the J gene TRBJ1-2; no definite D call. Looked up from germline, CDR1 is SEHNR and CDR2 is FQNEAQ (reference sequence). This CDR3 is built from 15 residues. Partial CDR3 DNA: TGTGCCAGCAGCCCAGGACTAGCGGCTAACAATGAC. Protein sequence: CASSPGLAANND. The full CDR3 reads CASSPGLAANNDYTF.

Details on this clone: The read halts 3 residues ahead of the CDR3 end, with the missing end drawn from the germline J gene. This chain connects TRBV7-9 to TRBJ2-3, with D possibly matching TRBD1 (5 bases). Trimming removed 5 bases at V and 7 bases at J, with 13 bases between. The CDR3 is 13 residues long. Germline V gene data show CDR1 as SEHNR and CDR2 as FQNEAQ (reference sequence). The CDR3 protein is CASSPPRVYTQYF. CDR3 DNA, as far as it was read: TGTGCCAGCAGCCCCCCCAGGGTGTATACG.

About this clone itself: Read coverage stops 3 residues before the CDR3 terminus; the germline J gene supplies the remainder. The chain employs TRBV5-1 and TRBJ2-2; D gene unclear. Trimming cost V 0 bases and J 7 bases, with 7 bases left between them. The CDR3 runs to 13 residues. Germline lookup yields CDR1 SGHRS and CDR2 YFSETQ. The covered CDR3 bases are TGCGCCAGCAGCTTGGCGAGAGGCGGGGAG. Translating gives CASSLARGGE. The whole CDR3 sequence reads CASSLARGGELFF.

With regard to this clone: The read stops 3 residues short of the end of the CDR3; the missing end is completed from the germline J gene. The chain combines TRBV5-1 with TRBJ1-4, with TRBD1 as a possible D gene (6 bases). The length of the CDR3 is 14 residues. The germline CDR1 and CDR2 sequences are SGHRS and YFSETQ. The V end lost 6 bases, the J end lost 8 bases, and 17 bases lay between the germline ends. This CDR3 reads CASKSQGRGEKLFF. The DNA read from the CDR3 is TGCGCCAGCAAATCACAGGGTAGGGGCGAAAAA.

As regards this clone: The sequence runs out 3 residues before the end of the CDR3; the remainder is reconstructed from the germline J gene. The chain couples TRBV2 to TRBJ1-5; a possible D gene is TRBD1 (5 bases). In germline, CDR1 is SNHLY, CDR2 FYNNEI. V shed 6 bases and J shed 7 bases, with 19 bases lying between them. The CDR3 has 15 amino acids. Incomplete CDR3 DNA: TGTGCCAGCAGGGCCGTGGGGCCGTCGGGACAGCCC. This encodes CASRAVGPSGQP. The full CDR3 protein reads CASRAVGPSGQPQHF. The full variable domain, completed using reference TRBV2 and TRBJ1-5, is EPEVTQTPSHQVTQMGQEVILRCVPISNHLYFYWYRQILGQKVEFLVSFYNNEISEKSEIFDDQFSVERPDGSNFTLKIRSTKLEDSAMYFCASRAVGPSGQPQHFGDGTRLSIL.

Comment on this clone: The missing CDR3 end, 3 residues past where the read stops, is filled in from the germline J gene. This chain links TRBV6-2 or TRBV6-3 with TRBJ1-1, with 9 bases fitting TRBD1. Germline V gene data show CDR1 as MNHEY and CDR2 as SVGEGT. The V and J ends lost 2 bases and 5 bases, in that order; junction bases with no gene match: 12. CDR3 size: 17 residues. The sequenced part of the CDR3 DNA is TGTGCCAGCAGTTACCGTCCCGGGACAGGGACGGGGACTGAA. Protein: CASSYRPGTGTGTE. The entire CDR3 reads CASSYRPGTGTGTEAFF.

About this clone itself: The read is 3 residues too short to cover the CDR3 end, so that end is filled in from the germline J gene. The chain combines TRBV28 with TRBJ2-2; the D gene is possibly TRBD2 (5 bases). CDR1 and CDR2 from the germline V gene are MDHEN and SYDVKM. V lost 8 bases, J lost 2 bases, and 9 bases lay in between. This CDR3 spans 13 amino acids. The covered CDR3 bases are TGTGCCAGCGGCGGGCCTAACACCGGGGAG. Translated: CASGGPNTGE. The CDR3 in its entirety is CASGGPNTGELFF. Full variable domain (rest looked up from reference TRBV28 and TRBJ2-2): DVKVTQSSRYLVKRTGEKVFLECVQDMDHENMFWYRQDPGLGLRLIYFSYDVKMKEKGDIPEGYSVSREKKERFSLILESASTNQTSMYLCASGGPNTGELFFGEGSRLTVL.

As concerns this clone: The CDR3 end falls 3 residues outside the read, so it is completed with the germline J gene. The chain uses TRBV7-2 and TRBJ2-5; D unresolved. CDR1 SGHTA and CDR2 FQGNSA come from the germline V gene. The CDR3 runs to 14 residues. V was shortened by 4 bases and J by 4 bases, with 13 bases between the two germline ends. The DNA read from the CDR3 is TGTGCCAGCAGCTCGCGCTATGGTTCAGAGACC. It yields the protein CASSSRYGSET. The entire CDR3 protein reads CASSSRYGSETQYF. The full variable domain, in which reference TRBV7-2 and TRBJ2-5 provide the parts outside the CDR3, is GAGVSQSPSNKVTEKGKDVELRCDPISGHTALYWYRQSLGQGLEFLIYFQGNSAPDKSGLPSDRFSAERTGGSVSTLTIQRTQQEDSAVYLCASSSRYGSETQYFGPGTRLLVL.

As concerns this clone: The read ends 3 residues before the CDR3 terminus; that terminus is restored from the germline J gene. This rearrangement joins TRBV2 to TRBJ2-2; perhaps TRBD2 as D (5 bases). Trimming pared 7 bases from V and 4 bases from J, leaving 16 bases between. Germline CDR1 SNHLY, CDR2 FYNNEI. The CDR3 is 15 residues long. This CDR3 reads CASKRLVLSTGELFF. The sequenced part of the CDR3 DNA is TGTGCCAGCAAGCGGCTAGTCTTAAGCACCGGGGAG.

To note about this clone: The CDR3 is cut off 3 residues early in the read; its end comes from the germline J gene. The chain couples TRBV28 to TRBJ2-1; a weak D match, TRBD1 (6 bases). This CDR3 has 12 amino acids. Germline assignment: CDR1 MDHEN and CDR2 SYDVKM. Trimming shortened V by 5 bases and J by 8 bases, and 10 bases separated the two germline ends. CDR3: CASSPTGYEQFF. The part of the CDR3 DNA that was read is TGTGCCAGCAGTCCTACAGGGTATGAG.

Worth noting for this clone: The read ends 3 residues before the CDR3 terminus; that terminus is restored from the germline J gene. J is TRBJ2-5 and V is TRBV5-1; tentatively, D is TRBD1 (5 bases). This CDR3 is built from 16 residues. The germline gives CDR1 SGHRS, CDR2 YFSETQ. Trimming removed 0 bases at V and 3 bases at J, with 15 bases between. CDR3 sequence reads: CASSLVQGLGEETQYF. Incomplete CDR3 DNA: TGCGCCAGCAGCTTGGTACAAGGTTTAGGGGAAGAGACC.

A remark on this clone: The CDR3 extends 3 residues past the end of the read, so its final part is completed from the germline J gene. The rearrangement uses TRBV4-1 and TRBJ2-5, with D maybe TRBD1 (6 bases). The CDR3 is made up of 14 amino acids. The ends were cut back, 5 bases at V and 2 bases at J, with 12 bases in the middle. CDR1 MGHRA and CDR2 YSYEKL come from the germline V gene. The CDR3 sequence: CASSGWTEQETQYF. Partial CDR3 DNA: TGCGCCAGCAGCGGGTGGACAGAACAAGAGACC.

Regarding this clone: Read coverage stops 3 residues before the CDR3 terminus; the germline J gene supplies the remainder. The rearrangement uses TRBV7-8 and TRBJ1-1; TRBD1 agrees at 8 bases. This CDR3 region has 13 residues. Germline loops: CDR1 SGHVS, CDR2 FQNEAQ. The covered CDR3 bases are TGTGCCAGCAGCTTATACCGGGACAGGGAA. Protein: CASSLYRDRE. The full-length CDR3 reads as CASSLYRDREAFF. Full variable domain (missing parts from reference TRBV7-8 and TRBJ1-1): GAGVSQSPRYKVAKRGQDVALRCDPISGHVSLFWYQQALGQGPEFLTYFQNEAQLDKSGLPSDRFFAERPEGSVSTLKIQRTQQEDSAVYLCASSLYRDREAFFGQGTRLTVV.

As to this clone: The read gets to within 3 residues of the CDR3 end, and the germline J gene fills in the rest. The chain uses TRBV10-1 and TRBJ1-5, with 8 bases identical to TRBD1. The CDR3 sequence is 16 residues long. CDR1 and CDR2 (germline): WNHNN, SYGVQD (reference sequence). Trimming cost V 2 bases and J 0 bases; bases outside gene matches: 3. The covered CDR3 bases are TGCGCCAGCAGTGAGCCAGGGGGCGGTAGCAATCAGCCC. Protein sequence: CASSEPGGGSNQP. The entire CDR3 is CASSEPGGGSNQPQHF.

The CDR3 region is CASSIGGQVYEQYF. The sequenced CDR3 bases are TGTGCCAGTAGTATTGGTGGACAGGTCTACGAG. The chain joins TRBV19 to TRBJ2-7; TRBD1 agrees at 7 bases. The missing CDR3 end, 3 residues past where the read stops, is filled in from the germline J gene. The CDR3 is 14 amino acids. The germline gives CDR1 LNHDA, CDR2 SQIVND (reference sequence). Germline trimming cut 3 bases from V and 3 bases from J; bases unmatched to any gene: 5.

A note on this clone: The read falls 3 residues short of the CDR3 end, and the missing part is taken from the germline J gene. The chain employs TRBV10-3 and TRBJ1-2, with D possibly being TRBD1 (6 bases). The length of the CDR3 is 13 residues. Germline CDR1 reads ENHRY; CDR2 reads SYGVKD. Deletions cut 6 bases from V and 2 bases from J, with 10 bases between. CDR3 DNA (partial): TGTGCCATCAGCCCGGACAGCAACTATGGC. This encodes CAISPDSNYG. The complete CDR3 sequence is CAISPDSNYGYTF.

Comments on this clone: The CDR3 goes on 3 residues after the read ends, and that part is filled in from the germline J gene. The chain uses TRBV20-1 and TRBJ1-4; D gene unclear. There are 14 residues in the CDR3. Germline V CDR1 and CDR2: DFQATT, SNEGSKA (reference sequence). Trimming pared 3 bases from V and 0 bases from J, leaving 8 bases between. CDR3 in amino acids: CSASTQPTNEKLFF. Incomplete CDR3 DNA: TGCAGTGCTAGTACACAGCCAACTAATGAAAAA.

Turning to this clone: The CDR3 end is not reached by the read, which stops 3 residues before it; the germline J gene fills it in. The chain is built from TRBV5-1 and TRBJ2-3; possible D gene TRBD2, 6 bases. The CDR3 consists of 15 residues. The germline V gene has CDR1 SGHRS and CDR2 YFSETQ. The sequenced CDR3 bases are TGCGCCAGCAGCTTGGCGCGGGATAGGATAGAGACG. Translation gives CASSLARDRIET. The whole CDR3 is CASSLARDRIETQYF.

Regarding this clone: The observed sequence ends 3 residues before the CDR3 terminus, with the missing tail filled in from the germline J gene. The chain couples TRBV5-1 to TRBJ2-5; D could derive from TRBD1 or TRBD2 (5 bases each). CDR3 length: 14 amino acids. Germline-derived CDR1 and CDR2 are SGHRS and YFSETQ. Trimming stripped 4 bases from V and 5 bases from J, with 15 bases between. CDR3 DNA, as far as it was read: TGCGCCAGCAGCCCCCTCGAGGGGCACGAGACC. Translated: CASSPLEGHET. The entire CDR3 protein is CASSPLEGHETQYF.

The sequenced CDR3 bases are TGTGCCAGCAGCCCGACAGGGGACAATGAG. Its protein is CASSPTGDNE. The whole CDR3 sequence is CASSPTGDNEQFF. J is TRBJ2-1 and V is TRBV5-4; 8 bases are a match to TRBD1. The read ends 3 residues before the CDR3 terminus; that terminus is restored from the germline J gene. Germline V gene lookup returns CDR1 SGHNT and CDR2 YYREEE (reference sequence). Trimming removed 4 bases from V and 5 bases from J; junction bases left unmatched: 2. The CDR3 runs 13 residues.

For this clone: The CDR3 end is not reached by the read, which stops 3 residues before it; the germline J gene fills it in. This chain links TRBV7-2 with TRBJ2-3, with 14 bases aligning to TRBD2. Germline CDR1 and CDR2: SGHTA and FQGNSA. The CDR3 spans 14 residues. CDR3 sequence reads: CASSATSGREAQYF. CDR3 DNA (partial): TGTGCCAGCAGCGCGACTAGCGGGAGGGAGGCG.

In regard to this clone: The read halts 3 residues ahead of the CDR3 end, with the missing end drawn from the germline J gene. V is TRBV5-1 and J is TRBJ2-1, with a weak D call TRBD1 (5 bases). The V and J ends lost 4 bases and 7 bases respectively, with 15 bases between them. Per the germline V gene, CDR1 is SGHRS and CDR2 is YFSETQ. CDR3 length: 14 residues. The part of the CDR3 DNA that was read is TGCGCCAGCAGCCCACACAGGACATATAATGAG. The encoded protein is CASSPHRTYNE. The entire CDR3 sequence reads CASSPHRTYNEQFF.

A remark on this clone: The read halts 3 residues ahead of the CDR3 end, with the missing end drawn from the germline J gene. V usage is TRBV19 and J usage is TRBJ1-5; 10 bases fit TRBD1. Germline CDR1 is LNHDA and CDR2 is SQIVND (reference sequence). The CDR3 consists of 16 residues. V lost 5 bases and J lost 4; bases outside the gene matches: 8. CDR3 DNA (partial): TGTGCCAGTAGTGCCCGGGACAGGGGTTGGAATCAGCCC. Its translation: CASSARDRGWNQP. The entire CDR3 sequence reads CASSARDRGWNQPQHF.